This entry lists 18 T cell receptor beta chains sequenced from one sample in a study of Ad26.COV2.S vaccination and SARS-CoV-2 variants. This sample's treatment: about 20 received Ad26.COV2.S at low or high dose, single or two shots; about 5 received placebo; per-sample allocation not given. Samples were taken on day 63 after the first vaccine or placebo injection. Libraries were prepared by immunoSEQ multiplex PCR; TCRdb keeps only in-frame clonotypes and omits some of them. The table includes about 480,000 clones, roughly 87% detected once. The sample here was peripheral blood, taken in a trial of Ad26.COV2.S vaccine versus placebo. These receptors originate from a person between 18 and 65 years old who received the Ad26.COV2.S COVID-19 vaccine or a placebo.

The chain joins TRBV30 to TRBJ2-7; D uncertain. The CDR3 length is 13 residues. Trimming shortened V by 2 bases and J by 0 bases, and 8 bases separated the two germline ends. The V gene's germline CDR1 is GTSNPN and CDR2 SVGIG (reference sequence). The CDR3 sequence: CAWSRVLSYEQYF. CDR3 bases: TGTGCCTGGAGTAGGGTGCTCTCCTACGAGCAGTACTTC.

This clone has just one count. V is TRBV4-2 and J is TRBJ2-2, with a weak D call TRBD2 (5 bases). V was cut by 6 bases and J by 7 bases, with 18 bases left in between. Germline CDR1 LGHNA, CDR2 YNFKEQ. The CDR3 has 15 residues. CDR3 DNA sequence: TGTGCCAGCAGTAGGGTAGGGAGTGTGGTCGGGGAGCTGTTTTTT. As protein: CASSRVGSVVGELFF.

The chain employs TRBV28 and TRBJ2-6; the D gene is possibly TRBD2 (5 bases). The CDR3 runs to 15 residues. Germline values: CDR1 MDHEN, CDR2 SYDVKM. V dropped 8 bases and J dropped 1 base, with 12 bases sitting between them. The CDR3 nucleotides read TGTGCCAGCGCCCGGTCGGGATCTGGGGCCAACGTCCTGACTTTC. Amino acid sequence: CASARSGSGANVLTF.

The CDR3 here is CASSVGSGGMNTEAFF. The DNA of the CDR3 is TGTGCCAGCAGCGTAGGTTCAGGGGGCATGAACACTGAAGCTTTCTTT. The chain carries TRBV9 and TRBJ1-1, with 8 positions matching TRBD1. The CDR3 extends over 16 amino acids. V shed 0 bases and J 0 bases; nucleotides not matched to a gene: 4. Germline V gene lookup returns CDR1 SGDLS and CDR2 YYNGEE.

This clone was seen a single time. The J gene is TRBJ1-4, the V gene TRBV28; a possible D gene is TRBD1 (6 bases). This CDR3 has 15 residues. V was cut by 2 bases and J by 8 bases, with 15 bases left in between. The germline V gene encodes CDR1 MDHEN and CDR2 SYDVKM. CDR3 residues: CASSLLGALGEKLFF. CDR3 nucleotide sequence: TGTGCCAGCAGTTTACTGGGGGCTCTGGGGGAAAAACTGTTTTTT.

The gene calls are TRBV4-2 and TRBJ2-3, with D perhaps TRBD2 (6 bases). CDR1 is LGHNA, CDR2 YNFKEQ, per germline. The CDR3 length is 18 residues. With 1 base removed from V and 2 bases from J, the gap between germline ends came to 19 bases. CDR3 sequence reads: CASSQAASGLLLTDTQYF. The CDR3 DNA sequence: TGTGCCAGCAGCCAAGCCGCCTCGGGACTCCTCCTCACAGATACGCAGTATTTT.

This clone was counted once. V is TRBV28 and J is TRBJ1-1; D gene uncertain. Per the germline V gene, CDR1 is MDHEN and CDR2 is SYDVKM. The CDR3 is 14 residues long. The ends were cut back, 6 bases at V and 4 bases at J, with 15 bases in the middle. The CDR3 DNA reads TGTGCCAGCAGACCATACTCTGTGGGCACTGAAGCTTTCTTT. Translating it yields CASRPYSVGTEAFF.

This clone occurred a few times. The CDR3 is CASSLGAPGNGYTF. In DNA, the CDR3 is TGTGCCAGCAGCTTGGGGGCCCCCGGTAATGGCTACACCTTC. The chain couples TRBV5-6 to TRBJ1-2; D is uncertain. With 0 bases removed from V and 6 bases from J, the gap between germline ends came to 12 bases. The CDR3 runs 14 residues. Germline CDR1 reads SGHDT; CDR2 reads YYEEEE.

Details on this clone: This specimen includes other DNA sequences encoding the same CDR3. The rearrangement joins TRBV9 to TRBJ1-2; D is uncertain. Germline lookup yields CDR1 SGDLS and CDR2 YYNGEE. V lost 0 bases and J 6 bases, leaving 9 bases between the germline ends. This CDR3 is 13 amino acids long. The chain's CDR3 is CASSVGWGDGYTF. DNA for the CDR3: TGTGCCAGCAGCGTAGGTTGGGGAGATGGCTACACCTTC.

The chain combines TRBV19 with TRBJ1-5; no clear D gene. This CDR3 is built from 13 residues. Germline V gene sequence: CDR1 LNHDA, CDR2 SQIVND (reference sequence). With 5 bases removed from V and 5 bases from J, the gap between germline ends came to 10 bases. CDR3 protein: CASSLLGDQPQHF. The CDR3 region has the DNA TGTGCCAGTAGTCTCCTAGGAGATCAGCCCCAGCATTTT.

This sequence joins TRBV28 and TRBJ1-2, with D perhaps matching TRBD1 (5 bases). The length of the CDR3 is 16 residues. Germline V lookup: CDR1 MDHEN, CDR2 SYDVKM. Trimming pared 2 bases from V and 5 bases from J, leaving 18 bases between. The CDR3 protein is CASSLNGAMFTYGYTF. The DNA of the CDR3 is TGTGCCAGCAGTTTAAACGGGGCTATGTTTACTTATGGCTACACCTTC.

The chain combines TRBV5-6 with TRBJ2-1; 10 bases line up with TRBD1. The CDR3 is made up of 16 amino acids. Germline CDR1 is SGHDT and CDR2 is YYEEEE. The V and J ends lost 3 bases and 2 bases, in that order; junction bases with no gene match: 5. The CDR3 DNA sequence: TGTGCCAGCAGCTCACTAGGACAGGGGGCCTACAATGAGCAGTTCTTC. Its translation: CASSSLGQGAYNEQFF.

The chain is built from TRBV7-9 and TRBJ2-3; TRBD2 might be the D (6 bases). V was trimmed by 5 bases and J by 4 bases, leaving 28 bases between them. The germline V gene encodes CDR1 SEHNR and CDR2 FQNEAQ (reference sequence). CDR3 length equals 19 residues. The DNA of the CDR3 is TGTGCCAGCAGCATAGGGGCGGGGAGCTTTTCCTTGGTCCCAGATACGCAGTATTTT. This translates into CASSIGAGSFSLVPDTQYF. Looking up the rest from reference TRBV7-9 and TRBJ2-3 gives the full variable domain: DTGVSQNPRHKITKRGQNVTFRCDPISEHNRLYWYRQTLGQGPEFLTYFQNEAQLEKSRLLSDRFSAERPKGSFSTLEIQRTEQGDSAMYLCASSIGAGSFSLVPDTQYFGPGTRLTVL.

V is TRBV6-5 and J is TRBJ1-2; no clear D gene. Germline CDR1 and CDR2: MNHEY and SVGAGI. The V gene lost 5 bases and the J gene lost 8 bases, with 15 bases spanning the gap. This CDR3 comprises 13 residues. The CDR3 region is CASSTGISGGYTF. The CDR3 bases are TGTGCCAGCAGTACGGGGATCTCGGGCGGCTACACCTTC.

This chain uses TRBV10-3 with TRBJ2-1, with 8 bases fitting TRBD2. The CDR3 is made up of 14 amino acids. Per the germline V gene, CDR1 is ENHRY and CDR2 is SYGVKD. J gave up 5 bases and V 8 bases, and 8 bases lay outside the gene matches. In DNA form, the CDR3 reads TGTGCCATCGCGGGACTAGTCGGTCACAATGAGCAGTTCTTC. Protein product: CAIAGLVGHNEQFF.

The V call is TRBV6-2 or TRBV6-3, the J call TRBJ1-2, with D uncertain. The V gene lost 5 bases and the J gene lost 6 bases, with 10 bases spanning the gap. The length of the CDR3 is 12 residues. The V gene's germline CDR1 is MNHEY and CDR2 SVGEGT. CDR3 nucleotide sequence: TGTGCCAGCAGTCAGAAGAGGGATGGCTACACCTTC. Protein: CASSQKRDGYTF.

This chain joins TRBV6-1 and TRBJ2-2; 7 bases match TRBD2. Germline CDR1 is MNHNS and CDR2 is SASEGT. With 4 bases clipped from V and 4 bases from J, the junction kept 9 bases outside the gene matches. The length of the CDR3 is 16 residues. The CDR3 bases are TGTGCCAGCAGTGGGAAGTCAGCGGGAACCACCGGGGAGCTGTTTTTT. It codes for CASSGKSAGTTGELFF.

V usage is TRBV5-1 and J usage is TRBJ2-1; 9 nucleotides align to TRBD1. This CDR3 is built from 16 residues. Germline V lookup: CDR1 SGHRS, CDR2 YFSETQ. V lost 5 bases, J lost 5 bases, and 11 bases stayed unmatched. The CDR3 DNA sequence: TGCGCCAGCAGTTGGGATAGGACAGGGGCGGACAATGAGCAGTTCTTC. Residues: CASSWDRTGADNEQFF. The full variable domain, its missing parts supplied by reference TRBV5-1 and TRBJ2-1, is KAGVTQTPRYLIKTRGQQVTLSCSPISGHRSVSWYQQTPGQGLQFLFEYFSETQRNKGNFPGRFSGRQFSNSRSEMNVSTLELGDSALYLCASSWDRTGADNEQFFGPGTRLTVL.